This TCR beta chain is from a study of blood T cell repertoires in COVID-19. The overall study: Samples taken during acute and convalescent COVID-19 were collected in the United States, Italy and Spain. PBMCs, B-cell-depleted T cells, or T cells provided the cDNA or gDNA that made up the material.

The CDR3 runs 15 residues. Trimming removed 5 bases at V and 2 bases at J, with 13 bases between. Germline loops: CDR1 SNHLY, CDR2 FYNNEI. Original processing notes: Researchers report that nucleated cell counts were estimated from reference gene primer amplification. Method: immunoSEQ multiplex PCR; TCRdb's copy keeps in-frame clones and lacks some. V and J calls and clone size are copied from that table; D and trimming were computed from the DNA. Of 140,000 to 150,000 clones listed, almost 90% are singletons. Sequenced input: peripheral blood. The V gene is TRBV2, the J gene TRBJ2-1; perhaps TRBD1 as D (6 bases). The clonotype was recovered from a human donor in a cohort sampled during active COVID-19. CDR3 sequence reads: CASSPDSFTYNEQFF. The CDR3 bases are TGTGCCAGCAGTCCGGACAGTTTCACCTACAATGAGCAGTTCTTC.